This TCR beta chain was captured by sequencing in a study of CD8 T cells in ankylosing spondylitis. Findings and caveats of the study: What seemed typical of ankylosing spondylitis blood was a TCR beta motif built from several highly homologous variants. Existing reports had already noted some motif variants in reactive arthritis synovial fluid and blood.

This clonotype was counted many times. The antigen is unknown. The CDR3 totals 15 residues. In germline, CDR1 is MNHEY, CDR2 SVGAGI. Trimming took off 0 bases at V and 1 base at J, with 10 bases between the two ends. Quantitative 5'-RACE with molecular barcodes produced the TCR beta libraries. MiXCR, applied by TCRdb to the 5' RACE reads, yields one record per CDR3 protein. The profile covers 150,000 to 200,000 distinct CDR3 sequences, with around a tenth appearing a single time and 25% to 35% taken by the ten largest. This chain links TRBV6-5 with TRBJ2-7, with D tentatively TRBD2 (5 bases). This sequence was found in a male donor with ankylosing spondylitis or in good health (not recorded which). Source material: blood, either unsorted or a sorted T cell fraction (not recorded which). CDR3 protein: CASSYSYGESYEQYF. The CDR3, as DNA: TGTGCCAGCAGTTACTCGTATGGGGAGTCCTACGAGCAGTACTTC.